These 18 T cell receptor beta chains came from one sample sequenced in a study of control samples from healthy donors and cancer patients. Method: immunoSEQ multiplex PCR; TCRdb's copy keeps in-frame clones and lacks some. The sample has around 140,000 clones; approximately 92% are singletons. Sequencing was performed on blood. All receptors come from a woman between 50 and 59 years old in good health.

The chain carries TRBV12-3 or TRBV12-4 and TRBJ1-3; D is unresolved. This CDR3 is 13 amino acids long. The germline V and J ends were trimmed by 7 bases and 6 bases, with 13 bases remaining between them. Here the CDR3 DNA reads TGTGCCAGCAATCCTTCCGCTGAAAACACCATATATTTT. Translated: CASNPSAENTIYF.

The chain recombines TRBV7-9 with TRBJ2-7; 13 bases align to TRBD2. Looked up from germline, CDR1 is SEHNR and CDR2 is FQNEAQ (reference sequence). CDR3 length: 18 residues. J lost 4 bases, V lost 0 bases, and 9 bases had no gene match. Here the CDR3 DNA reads TGTGCCAGCAGCTTAGCTCGGACTAGCGGGAGATATCAGTACGAGCAGTACTTC. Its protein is CASSLARTSGRYQYEQYF.

The CDR3 region has the DNA TGCGCCAGCAGCTTGGGTGGGGCGAGTACTGAAGCTTTCTTT. Translating it yields CASSLGGASTEAFF. The chain couples TRBV5-1 to TRBJ1-1; perhaps TRBD1 as D (5 bases). V shed 0 bases and J shed 5 bases, with 11 bases lying between them. In germline, CDR1 is SGHRS, CDR2 YFSETQ. This CDR3 is built from 14 residues.

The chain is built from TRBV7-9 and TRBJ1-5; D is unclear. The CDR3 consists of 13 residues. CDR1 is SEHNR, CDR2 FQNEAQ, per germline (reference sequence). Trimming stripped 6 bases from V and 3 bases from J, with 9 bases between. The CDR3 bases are TGTGCCAGCAGGCTAAAGTACAATCAGCCCCAGCATTTT. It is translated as CASRLKYNQPQHF.

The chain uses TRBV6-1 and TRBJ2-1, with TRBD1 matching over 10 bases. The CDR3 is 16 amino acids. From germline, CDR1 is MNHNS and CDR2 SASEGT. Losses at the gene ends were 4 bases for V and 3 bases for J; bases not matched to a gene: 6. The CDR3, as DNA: TGTGCCAGCAGTGGATTTGGGGACAGGGGCTACAATGAGCAGTTCTTC. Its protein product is CASSGFGDRGYNEQFF.

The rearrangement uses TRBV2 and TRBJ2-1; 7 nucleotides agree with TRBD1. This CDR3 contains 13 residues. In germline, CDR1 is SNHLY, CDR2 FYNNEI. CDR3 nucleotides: TGTGCAACACAGGGGAGCTCCTACAATGAGCAGTTCTTC. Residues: CATQGSSYNEQFF.

In DNA, the CDR3 is TGTGCCAGCAGCTTAGGGGGGGGTGCTGAGCAGTTCTTC. Its translation is CASSLGGGAEQFF. The chain has TRBV11-3 and TRBJ2-1; 7 bases line up with TRBD2. The V gene end was trimmed by 1 base and the J gene end by 9 bases; junction bases not matched to a gene: 3. Germline lookup yields CDR1 SGHNT and CDR2 YENEEA. The CDR3 loop spans 13 amino acids.

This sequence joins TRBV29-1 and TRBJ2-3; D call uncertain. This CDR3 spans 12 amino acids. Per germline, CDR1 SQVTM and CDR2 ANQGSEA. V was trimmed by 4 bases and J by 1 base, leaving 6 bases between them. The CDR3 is CSVVEGTDTQYF. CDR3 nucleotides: TGCAGCGTTGTAGAGGGCACAGATACGCAGTATTTT.

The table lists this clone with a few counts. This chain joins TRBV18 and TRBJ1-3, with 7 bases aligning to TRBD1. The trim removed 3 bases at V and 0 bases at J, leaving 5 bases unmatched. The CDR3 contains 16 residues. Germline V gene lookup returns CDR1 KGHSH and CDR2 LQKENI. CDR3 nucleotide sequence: TGTGCCAGCTCACCCCGACAGGGTAACTCTGGAAACACCATATATTTT. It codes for CASSPRQGNSGNTIYF.

The CDR3 sequence is CASGPRTGSNTEAFF. Written as DNA, the CDR3 is TGTGCTAGTGGTCCACGGACAGGCTCGAACACTGAAGCTTTCTTT. This chain links TRBV12-5 with TRBJ1-1, with 7 bases aligning to TRBD1. Trimming removed 5 bases from V and 1 base from J; junction bases left unmatched: 7. The germline gives CDR1 LGHNT, CDR2 FRNRAP. This CDR3 has 15 amino acids.

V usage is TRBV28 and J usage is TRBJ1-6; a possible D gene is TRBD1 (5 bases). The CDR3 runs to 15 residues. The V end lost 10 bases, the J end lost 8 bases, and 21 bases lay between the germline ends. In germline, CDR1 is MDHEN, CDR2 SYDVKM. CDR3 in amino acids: CATAGGGIFHSPLHF. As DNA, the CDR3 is TGTGCCACCGCAGGCGGGGGTATTTTTCATTCACCCCTCCACTTT.

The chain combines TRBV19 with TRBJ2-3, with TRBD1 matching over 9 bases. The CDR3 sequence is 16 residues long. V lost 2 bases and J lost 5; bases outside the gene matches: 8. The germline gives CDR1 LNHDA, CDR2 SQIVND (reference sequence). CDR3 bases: TGTGCCAGTAGTATAAAGGGACAGGGCCGTAGAGATACGCAGTATTTT. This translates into CASSIKGQGRRDTQYF.

In DNA form, the CDR3 reads TGTGCCAGCAGTTACGGGCCAGGGACAGGGGGTTATAGCAATCAGCCCCAGCATTTT. Its protein is CASSYGPGTGGYSNQPQHF. The genes are TRBV6-7 and TRBJ1-5, with 11 bases lining up with TRBD1. Being an ORF, TRBV6-7 has a function that is uncertain. V was pared by 2 bases and J by 0 bases, with 9 bases of the junction left unmatched. The CDR3 extends over 19 amino acids.

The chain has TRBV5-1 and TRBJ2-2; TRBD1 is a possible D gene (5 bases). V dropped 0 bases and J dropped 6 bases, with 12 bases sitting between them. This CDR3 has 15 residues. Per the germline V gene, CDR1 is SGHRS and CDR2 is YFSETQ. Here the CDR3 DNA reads TGCGCCAGCAGCTTGGGGCCAGGGATGTCCGGGGAGCTGTTTTTT. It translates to CASSLGPGMSGELFF.

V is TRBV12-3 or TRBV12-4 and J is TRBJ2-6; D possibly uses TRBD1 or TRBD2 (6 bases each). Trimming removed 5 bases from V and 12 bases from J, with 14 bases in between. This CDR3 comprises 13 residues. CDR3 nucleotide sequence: TGTGCCAGCAGTCCCCCGGGGGCCGGCGTCCTGACTTTC. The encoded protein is CASSPPGAGVLTF.

The CDR3 DNA is TGTGCCACCAGCAAACATTTGACAGGTGGTGGTTACGAGCAGTACTTC. This codes for CATSKHLTGGGYEQYF. The chain has TRBV15 and TRBJ2-7; D might be TRBD1 (6 bases). This CDR3 comprises 16 residues. Germline CDR1 reads LNHNV; CDR2 reads YYDKDF (reference sequence). Trimming took 4 bases from V and 4 from J, leaving 20 bases between them.

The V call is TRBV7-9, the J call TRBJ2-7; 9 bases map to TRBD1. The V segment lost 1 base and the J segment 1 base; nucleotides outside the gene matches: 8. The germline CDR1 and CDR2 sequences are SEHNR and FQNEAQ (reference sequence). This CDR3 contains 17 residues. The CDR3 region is CASSLDRTGAKSYEQYF. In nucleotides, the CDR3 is TGTGCCAGCAGCTTAGATAGGACAGGGGCCAAATCCTACGAGCAGTACTTC.

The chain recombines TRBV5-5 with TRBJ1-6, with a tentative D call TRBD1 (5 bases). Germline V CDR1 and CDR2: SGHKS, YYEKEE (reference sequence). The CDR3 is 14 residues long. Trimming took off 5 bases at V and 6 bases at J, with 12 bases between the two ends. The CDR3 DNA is TGTGCCAGCAGACCCGGGACGGGTAATTCACCCCTCCACTTT. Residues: CASRPGTGNSPLHF.